Presented here are 7 T cell receptor beta chains from one specimen sequenced in a study of monozygotic twins with inflammatory bowel disease. From the 5' RACE reads, TCRdb lists one entry per CDR3 protein and no DNA. Here the sample table reports 200,000 to 250,000 distinct CDR3 sequences. The specimen sequenced was blood. The receptor set was obtained from a human donor with ulcerative colitis or Crohn's disease, or a healthy co-twin of an affected twin (not recorded which).

The chain employs TRBV6-1 and TRBJ2-7; TCRdb designates TRBD1, a call that cannot be tested without DNA. Germline CDR1 reads MNHNS; CDR2 reads SASEGT. This CDR3 region has 17 residues. This CDR3 reads CASSVSPGQGTHYEQYF.

This chain's CDR3 is CASSLLSARGQYF. The V gene is TRBV28, the J gene TRBJ2-3; as DNA is missing, the TRBD1 call by TCRdb cannot be tested. Germline-derived CDR1 and CDR2 are MDHEN and SYDVKM. The CDR3 is made up of 13 amino acids.

This chain connects TRBV10-3 to TRBJ2-1; TCRdb selects TRBD1, and the lack of DNA leaves this call unchecked. Germline values: CDR1 ENHRY, CDR2 SYGVKD. This CDR3 region has 18 residues. The CDR3 loop reads CAIRTGTGILFPNNEQFF.

The chain couples TRBV7-7 to TRBJ2-5; absent DNA, TCRdb's TRBD1 call cannot be checked. The CDR3 has 14 residues. Germline CDR1 is SSHAT and CDR2 is FNYEAQ (reference sequence). The CDR3 spells CASSFGQGGETQYF.

This chain joins TRBV11-2 and TRBJ2-3; TCRdb lists TRBD1, though no DNA is available to test this call. Germline assignment: CDR1 SGHAT and CDR2 FQNNGV. The CDR3 runs 15 residues. The CDR3 loop is CASSLGQGNGDTQYF.

The chain recombines TRBV7-9 with TRBJ1-6; the TCRdb D gene call, TRBD1, has no DNA to confirm it. The CDR3 extends over 15 amino acids. Germline CDR1 reads SEHNR; CDR2 reads FQNEAQ (reference sequence). Here the CDR3 reads CASSSGQPGNSPLHF.

The chain combines TRBV10-3 with TRBJ2-7. The CDR3 extends over 14 amino acids. Germline V gene data show CDR1 as ENHRY and CDR2 as SYGVKD. The CDR3 here is CAIGGGPSSYEQYF.